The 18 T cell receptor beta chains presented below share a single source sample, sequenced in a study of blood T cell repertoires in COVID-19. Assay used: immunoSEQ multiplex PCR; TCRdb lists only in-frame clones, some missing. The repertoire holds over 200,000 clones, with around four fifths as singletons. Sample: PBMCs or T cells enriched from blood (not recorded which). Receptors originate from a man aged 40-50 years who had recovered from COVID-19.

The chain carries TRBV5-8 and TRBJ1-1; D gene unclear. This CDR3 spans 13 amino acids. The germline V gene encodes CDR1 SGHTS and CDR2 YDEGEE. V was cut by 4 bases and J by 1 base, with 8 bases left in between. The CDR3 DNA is TGTGCCAGCAGCGTACAAAGGAACACTGAAGCTTTCTTT. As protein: CASSVQRNTEAFF.

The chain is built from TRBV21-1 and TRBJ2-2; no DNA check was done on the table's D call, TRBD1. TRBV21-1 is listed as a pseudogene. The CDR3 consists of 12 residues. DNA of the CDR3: TGTGCCAGCAGGGGGCTCACCGGGGAGCTGTTTTTT. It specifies CASRGLTGELFF.

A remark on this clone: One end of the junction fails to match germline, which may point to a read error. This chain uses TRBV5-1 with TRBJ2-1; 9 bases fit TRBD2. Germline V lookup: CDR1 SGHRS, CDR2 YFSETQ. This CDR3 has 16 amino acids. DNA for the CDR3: TGCGCCAGCAGCTTGGTGGCGGGGGGGCCGTACATTGAGCAGTTCTTC. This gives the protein CASSLVAGGPYIEQFF. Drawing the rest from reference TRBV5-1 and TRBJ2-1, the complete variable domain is KAGVTQTPRYLIKTRGQQVTLSCSPISGHRSVSWYQQTPGQGLQFLFEYFSETQRNKGNFPGRFSGRQFSNSRSEMNVSTLELGDSALYLCASSLVAGGPYIEQFFGPGTRLTVL.

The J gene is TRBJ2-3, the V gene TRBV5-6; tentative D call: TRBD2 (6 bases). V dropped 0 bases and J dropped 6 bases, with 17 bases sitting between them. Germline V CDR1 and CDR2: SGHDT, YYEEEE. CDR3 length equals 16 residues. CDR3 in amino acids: CASSLVLGGSVDTQYF. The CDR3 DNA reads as TGTGCCAGCAGCTTGGTTCTCGGGGGAAGTGTCGATACGCAGTATTTT.

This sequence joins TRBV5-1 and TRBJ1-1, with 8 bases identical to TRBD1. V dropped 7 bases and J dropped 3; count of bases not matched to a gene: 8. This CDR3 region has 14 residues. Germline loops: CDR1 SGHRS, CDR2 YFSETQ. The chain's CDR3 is CASEPGQGYTEAFF. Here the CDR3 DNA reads TGCGCCAGCGAACCTGGACAGGGTTACACTGAAGCTTTCTTT.

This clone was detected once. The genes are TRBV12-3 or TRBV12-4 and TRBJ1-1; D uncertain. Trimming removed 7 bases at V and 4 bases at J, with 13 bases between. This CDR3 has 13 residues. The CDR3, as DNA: TGTGCCAGCAACTTGGAGGTGGGCACTGAAGCTTTCTTT. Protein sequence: CASNLEVGTEAFF.

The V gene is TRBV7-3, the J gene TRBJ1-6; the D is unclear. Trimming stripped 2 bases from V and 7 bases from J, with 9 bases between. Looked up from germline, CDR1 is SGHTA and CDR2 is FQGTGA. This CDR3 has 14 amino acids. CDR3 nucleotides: TGTGCCAGCAGCTTAGGCGCGGTGAATTCACCCCTCCACTTT. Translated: CASSLGAVNSPLHF.

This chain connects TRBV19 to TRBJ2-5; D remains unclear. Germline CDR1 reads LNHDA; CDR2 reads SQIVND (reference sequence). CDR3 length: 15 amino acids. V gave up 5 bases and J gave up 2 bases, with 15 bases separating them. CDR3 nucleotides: TGTGCCAGTAGTTCTTTCTCGGCAGGTCAAGAGACCCAGTACTTC. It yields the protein CASSSFSAGQETQYF.

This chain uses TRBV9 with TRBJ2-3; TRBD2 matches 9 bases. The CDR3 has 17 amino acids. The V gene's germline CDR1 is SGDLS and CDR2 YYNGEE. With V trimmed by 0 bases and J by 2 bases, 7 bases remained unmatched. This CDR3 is CASSVVGGGGVTDTQYF. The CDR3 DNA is TGTGCCAGCAGCGTAGTGGGCGGCGGGGGGGTCACAGATACGCAGTATTTT.

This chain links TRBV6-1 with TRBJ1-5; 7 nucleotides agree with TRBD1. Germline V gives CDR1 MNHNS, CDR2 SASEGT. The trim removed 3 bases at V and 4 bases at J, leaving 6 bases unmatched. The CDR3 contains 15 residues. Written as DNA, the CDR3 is TGTGCCAGCAGTGACGGAGGGGGCGGAAATCAGCCCCAGCATTTT. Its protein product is CASSDGGGGNQPQHF.

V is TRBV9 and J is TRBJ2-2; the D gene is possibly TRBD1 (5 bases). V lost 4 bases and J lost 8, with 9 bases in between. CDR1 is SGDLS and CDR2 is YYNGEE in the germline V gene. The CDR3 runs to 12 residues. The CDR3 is CASSQGSGELFF. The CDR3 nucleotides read TGTGCCAGCAGCCAGGGTTCTGGGGAGCTGTTTTTT.

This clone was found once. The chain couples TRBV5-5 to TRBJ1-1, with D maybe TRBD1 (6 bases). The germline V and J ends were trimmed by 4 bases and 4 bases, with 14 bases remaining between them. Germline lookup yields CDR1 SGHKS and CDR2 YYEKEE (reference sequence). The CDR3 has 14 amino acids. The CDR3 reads CASSKAGETTEAFF. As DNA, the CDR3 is TGTGCCAGCAGCAAGGCAGGGGAGACCACTGAAGCTTTCTTT.

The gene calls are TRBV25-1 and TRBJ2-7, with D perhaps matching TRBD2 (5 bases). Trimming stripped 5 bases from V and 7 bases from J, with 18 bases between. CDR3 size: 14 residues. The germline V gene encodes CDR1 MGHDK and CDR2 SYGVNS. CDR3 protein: CASSLKSGIAEQYF. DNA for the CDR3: TGTGCCAGCAGTCTGAAAAGCGGAATAGCAGAGCAGTACTTC.

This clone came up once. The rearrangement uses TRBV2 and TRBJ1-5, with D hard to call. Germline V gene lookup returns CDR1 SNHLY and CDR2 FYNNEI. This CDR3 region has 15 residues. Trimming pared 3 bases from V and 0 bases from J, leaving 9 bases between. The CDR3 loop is CASSDNQRSNQPQHF. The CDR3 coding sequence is TGTGCCAGCAGTGATAATCAGCGTAGCAATCAGCCCCAGCATTTT.

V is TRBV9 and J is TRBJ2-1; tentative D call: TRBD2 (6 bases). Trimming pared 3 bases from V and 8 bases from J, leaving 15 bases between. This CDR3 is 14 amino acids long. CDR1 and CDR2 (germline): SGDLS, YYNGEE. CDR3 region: CASSGGTWVDEQFF. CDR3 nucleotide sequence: TGTGCCAGCAGCGGCGGGACTTGGGTCGATGAGCAGTTCTTC.

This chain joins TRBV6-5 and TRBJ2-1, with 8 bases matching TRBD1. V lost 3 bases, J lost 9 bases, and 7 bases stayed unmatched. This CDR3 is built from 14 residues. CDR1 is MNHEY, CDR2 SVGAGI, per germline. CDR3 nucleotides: TGTGCCAGCAGTTATGGACAGGGATTGGGTGAGCAGTTCTTC. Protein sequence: CASSYGQGLGEQFF.

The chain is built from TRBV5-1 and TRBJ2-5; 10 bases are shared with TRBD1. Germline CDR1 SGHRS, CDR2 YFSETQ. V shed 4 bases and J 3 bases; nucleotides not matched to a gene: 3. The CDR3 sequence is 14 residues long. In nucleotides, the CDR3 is TGCGCCAGCAGCCTGACAGGGGGCAAAGAGACCCAGTACTTC. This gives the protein CASSLTGGKETQYF. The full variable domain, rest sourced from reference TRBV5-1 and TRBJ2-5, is KAGVTQTPRYLIKTRGQQVTLSCSPISGHRSVSWYQQTPGQGLQFLFEYFSETQRNKGNFPGRFSGRQFSNSRSEMNVSTLELGDSALYLCASSLTGGKETQYFGPGTRLLVL.

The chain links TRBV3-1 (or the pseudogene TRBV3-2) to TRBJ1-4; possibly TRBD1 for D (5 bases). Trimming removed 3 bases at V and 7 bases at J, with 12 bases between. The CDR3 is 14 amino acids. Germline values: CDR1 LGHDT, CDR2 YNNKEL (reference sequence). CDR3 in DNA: TGTGCCAGCAGCCAGGGGGGACGCCCTGAAAAACTGTTTTTT. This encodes CASSQGGRPEKLFF.